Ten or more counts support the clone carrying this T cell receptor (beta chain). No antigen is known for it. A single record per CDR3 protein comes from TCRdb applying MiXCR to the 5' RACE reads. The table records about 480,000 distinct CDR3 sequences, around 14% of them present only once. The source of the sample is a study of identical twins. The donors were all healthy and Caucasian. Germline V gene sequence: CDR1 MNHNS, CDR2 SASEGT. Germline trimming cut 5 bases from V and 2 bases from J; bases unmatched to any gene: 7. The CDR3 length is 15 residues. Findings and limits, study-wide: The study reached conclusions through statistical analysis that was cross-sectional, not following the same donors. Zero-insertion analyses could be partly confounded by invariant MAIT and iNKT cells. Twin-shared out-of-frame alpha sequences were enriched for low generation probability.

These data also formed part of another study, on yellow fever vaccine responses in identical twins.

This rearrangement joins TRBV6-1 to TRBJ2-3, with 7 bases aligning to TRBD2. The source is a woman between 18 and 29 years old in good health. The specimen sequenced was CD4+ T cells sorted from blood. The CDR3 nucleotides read TGTGCCAGCAGTAGGGCGGGGGAGTTCACAGATACGCAGTATTTT. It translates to CASSRAGEFTDTQYF.